This T cell receptor (beta chain) was obtained from a study of blood T cell repertoires in COVID-19. Overall study: T cells, B-cell-depleted T cells, or PBMCs provided the cDNA or gDNA that served as material.

The CDR3 is 14 amino acids. Unmatched junction bases numbered 21, after V lost 6 bases and J lost 14 bases. Germline assignment: CDR1 GTSNPN and CDR2 SVGIG (reference sequence). Cohort assignment relied on participant-reported clinical history. No more than 2 weeks before study entry, exposed participants had met a case of COVID-19. TCRdb keeps only in-frame clones here, not all; method: immunoSEQ multiplex PCR. The repertoire consists of about 250,000 clones, with 80% to 85% occurring once and the leading ten covering approximately 5%. The chain combines TRBV30 with TRBJ1-2, with 7 bases matching TRBD1. This clonotype originated in a man in his forties who had been exposed to COVID-19. The sequenced sample was PBMCs or T cells enriched from blood (not recorded which). CDR3 in DNA: TGTGCCTGTACAATGGGACAGAACCCCTGGGTAGGGACCTTC. This encodes CACTMGQNPWVGTF.